This T cell receptor (beta chain) was observed in a study of graft-versus-host responses after intestinal transplantation. Study summary: Recipients were all induced with anti-thymocyte globulin, then given tacrolimus and steroids for 2 to 3 years.

V lost 1 base and J lost 1; bases outside the gene matches: 4. The CDR3 has 16 residues. CDR1 MNHEY and CDR2 SMNVEV come from the germline V gene (reference sequence). A remark on this clone: The antigen remains undetermined.

Using immunoSEQ multiplex PCR, the repertoire was profiled, and TCRdb retains in-frame clones only, with some absent. Of approximately 70,000 clones detected, roughly 84% appear once; the ten largest clones hold 0.39%. This receptor was obtained from a human donor who was the organ donor for an intestinal transplant. The gene calls are TRBV27 and TRBJ2-3, with TRBD2 matching 8 bases. Sequenced here: unstimulated CD4+ T cells sorted from spleen or lymph node cells, sampled before transplant. CDR3 DNA sequence: TGTGCCAGCAGTTTATGGAGCGGGGGACGCACAGATACGCAGTATTTT. This sequence encodes CASSLWSGGRTDTQYF.